Presented here are 21 T cell receptor beta chains from one specimen sequenced in a study of post-analysis software for immune sequencing data. Study observations and caveats: Relative to controls, patients had 4 or 5 TRBV segments at higher frequency, with TRBV5-6, TRBV5-1 and TRBV20-1 among these.

Carried by the TCR beta cDNA libraries were unique molecular identifiers. Each CDR3 protein gets one entry after TCRdb re-called the PCR reads with MiXCR. The data contain hundreds of thousands of distinct CDR3 sequences, 53% of them singletons. These receptors lack a known antigen. The sequenced sample consisted of blood. These receptors were obtained from a girl between 10 and 17 years old with multiple sclerosis.

This clonotype showed up just a few times. This chain links TRBV14 with TRBJ2-4; D call uncertain. The DNA end favors TRBJ2-5, so the J call may be wrong. This CDR3 spans 14 amino acids. Germline-derived CDR1 and CDR2 are SGHDN and FVKESK. The CDR3 here is CASSQVIVGETQYF. The CDR3 coding sequence is TGTGCCAGCAGCCAAGTTATCGTGGGAGAGACCCAGTACTTC.

This chain links TRBV15 with TRBJ2-1; 13 bases are shared with TRBD2. The trim removed 3 bases at V and 10 bases at J, leaving 9 bases unmatched. Germline CDR1 and CDR2: LNHNV and YYDKDF (reference sequence). This CDR3 comprises 16 residues. The CDR3 DNA sequence: TGTGCCACCAGCAGCTCCTCGGGACTAGCGGGATACGAGCAGTTCTTC. The encoded protein is CATSSSSGLAGYEQFF.

The V call is TRBV5-1, the J call TRBJ1-1, with 9 bases identical to TRBD1. Losses at the gene ends were 4 bases for V and 4 bases for J; bases not matched to a gene: 11. CDR3 length equals 16 residues. Per the germline V gene, CDR1 is SGHRS and CDR2 is YFSETQ. The CDR3 DNA reads as TGCGCCAGCAGCGGTGGGACAGGGACGGGGGGCACTGAAGCTTTCTTT. This encodes CASSGGTGTGGTEAFF. The full variable domain, with the rest looked up from reference TRBV5-1 and TRBJ1-1, is KAGVTQTPRYLIKTRGQQVTLSCSPISGHRSVSWYQQTPGQGLQFLFEYFSETQRNKGNFPGRFSGRQFSNSRSEMNVSTLELGDSALYLCASSGGTGTGGTEAFFGQGTRLTVV.

This clonotype came up a few times. V gene TRBV7-9 combines with J gene TRBJ2-7; 7 bases are a match to TRBD1. The germline V gene encodes CDR1 SEHNR and CDR2 FQNEAQ (reference sequence). V gave up 5 bases and J gave up 1 base; unmatched junction bases: 5. This CDR3 is built from 14 residues. The CDR3 coding sequence is TGTGCCAGCAGCCATCCGGGACAGTCCTACGAGCAGTACTTC. Its protein product is CASSHPGQSYEQYF.

The J gene is TRBJ2-1, the V gene TRBV10-3, with D unclear. The germline V gene encodes CDR1 ENHRY and CDR2 SYGVKD. V lost 0 bases to trimming and J lost 12 bases, with 12 bases between them. The CDR3 is made up of 13 amino acids. CDR3 residues: CAISESTRTRQFF. The CDR3 DNA follows: TGTGCCATCAGTGAGTCGACTCGAACACGGCAGTTCTTC.

With respect to this clonotype: The germline gene is not matched at one end of the junction; a read error may be the cause. The V gene is TRBV2, the J gene TRBJ1-4; TRBD1 might be the D (5 bases). Germline V CDR1 and CDR2: SNHLY, FYNNEI. The CDR3 runs to 13 residues. CDR3 loop: CASREIGGEKRFF. In DNA, the CDR3 is TGTGCCAGCAGGGAAATCGGGGGGGAAAAACGGTTTTTT.

This clonotype has only a few counts. This sequence joins TRBV5-1 and TRBJ2-1, with 14 nucleotides matching TRBD2. With 4 bases clipped from V and 8 bases from J, the junction kept 11 bases outside the gene matches. The germline gives CDR1 SGHRS, CDR2 YFSETQ. The CDR3 is made up of 17 amino acids. The CDR3 DNA reads TGCGCCAGCAGCAAGGGACTAGCGGGAGACGGGGGCGATGAGCAGTTCTTC. This encodes CASSKGLAGDGGDEQFF.

This chain uses TRBV20-1 with TRBJ1-2; D is possibly TRBD1 (5 bases). V lost 0 bases to trimming and J lost 2 bases, with 25 bases between them. CDR1 is DFQATT, CDR2 SNEGSKA, per germline (reference sequence). The CDR3 is made up of 19 amino acids. The CDR3 is CSARDLKADTILKNYGYTF. CDR3 bases: TGCAGTGCTAGAGATCTGAAGGCGGACACCATCCTTAAAAACTATGGCTACACCTTC.

A remark on this clonotype: The junction departs from the called germline gene at one end, perhaps through a read error. This chain links TRBV25-1 with TRBJ2-7, with TRBD1 matching over 7 bases. Germline CDR1 and CDR2: MGHDK and SYGVNS. The length of the CDR3 is 13 residues. CDR3: CVSSARGTYEQYF. CDR3 bases: TGTGTCAGCAGTGCCAGGGGGACCTACGAGCAGTACTTC.

CDR3 protein: CASSLLAGGPRETQYF. CDR3 coding DNA: TGTGCCAGCAGCCTACTAGCGGGGGGGCCTAGAGAGACCCAGTACTTC. The rearrangement links TRBV7-6 to TRBJ2-5; the match to TRBD2 covers 13 bases. CDR3 length equals 16 residues. V was clipped by 5 bases and J by 4 bases; unmatched bases: 7. Germline V gene data show CDR1 as SGHVS and CDR2 as FNYEAQ.

J is TRBJ2-7 and V is TRBV11-2; D uncertain. Germline V gives CDR1 SGHAT, CDR2 FQNNGV. The V and J ends lost 7 bases and 5 bases respectively, with 12 bases between them. CDR3 length: 12 amino acids. In nucleotides, the CDR3 is TGTGCCAGCAACTTCCCTGCGGACGAGCAGTACTTC. Translating it yields CASNFPADEQYF. The whole variable domain, filled in from reference TRBV11-2 and TRBJ2-7, reads EAGVAQSPRYKIIEKRQSVAFWCNPISGHATLYWYQQILGQGPKLLIQFQNNGVVDDSQLPKDRFSAERLKGVDSTLKIQPAKLEDSAVYLCASNFPADEQYFGPGTRLTVT.

The chain combines TRBV9 with TRBJ1-2; weak D call: TRBD1 (5 bases). Germline assignment: CDR1 SGDLS and CDR2 YYNGEE. The CDR3 consists of 14 residues. V was shortened by 1 base and J by 0 bases, with 7 bases between the two germline ends. CDR3 sequence reads: CASSVMTANYGYTF. CDR3 nucleotides: TGTGCCAGCAGCGTAATGACAGCTAACTATGGCTACACCTTC.

This clonotype was observed a few times. The chain uses TRBV6-4 and TRBJ2-1; D might be TRBD2 (5 bases). With 2 bases removed from V and 0 bases from J, the gap between germline ends came to 11 bases. In germline, CDR1 is MRHNA, CDR2 SNTAGT. The CDR3 is 16 amino acids. The CDR3 is CASSDLPGSSYNEQFF. The CDR3 DNA is TGTGCCAGCAGTGACCTTCCGGGGAGCTCCTACAATGAGCAGTTCTTC.

V is TRBV2 and J is TRBJ2-6; TRBD1 matches at 7 bases. V lost 6 bases and J lost 0; bases outside the gene matches: 2. The CDR3 has 15 residues. Germline loops: CDR1 SNHLY, CDR2 FYNNEI. In DNA form, the CDR3 reads TGTGCCAGCAGCGACAGGGCCTCTGGGGCCAACGTCCTGACTTTC. It translates to CASSDRASGANVLTF.

The chain joins TRBV7-6 to TRBJ2-2; D remains unclear. This CDR3 region has 14 residues. Germline V gene sequence: CDR1 SGHVS, CDR2 FNYEAQ. Trimming cost V 7 bases and J 2 bases, with 11 bases left between them. The CDR3 reads CASTSVSNTGELFF. CDR3 nucleotides: TGTGCCAGCACCTCGGTCTCTAACACCGGGGAGCTGTTTTTT.

This chain connects TRBV5-6 to TRBJ2-3; tentatively, D is TRBD1 or TRBD2 (6 bases each). The CDR3 spans 15 residues. Trimming stripped 3 bases from V and 1 base from J, with 12 bases between. CDR1 is SGHDT, CDR2 YYEEEE, per germline. CDR3 sequence (DNA): TGTGCCAGCAGCTGGAGGGGGATCGGCACAGATACGCAGTATTTT. Protein product: CASSWRGIGTDTQYF. Combining the CDR3 with reference TRBV5-6 and TRBJ2-3 gives the whole variable domain DAGVTQSPTHLIKTRGQQVTLRCSPKSGHDTVSWYQQALGQGPQFIFQYYEEEERQRGNFPDRFSGHQFPNYSSELNVNALLLGDSALYLCASSWRGIGTDTQYFGPGTRLTVL.

The chain uses TRBV20-1 and TRBJ2-3; D gene uncertain. This CDR3 region has 11 residues. Between the trimmed V and J ends, which lost 6 bases and 5 bases, there was a span of 9 bases. CDR1 DFQATT and CDR2 SNEGSKA come from the germline V gene (reference sequence). The CDR3 DNA is TGCAGTGCCAACTACGGAGATACGCAGTATTTT. Its translation is CSANYGDTQYF.

The J gene is TRBJ2-7, the V gene TRBV6-5; the D gene is possibly TRBD1 (6 bases). The closer fit of TRBJ2-1 to the DNA end suggests the J call may be wrong. The CDR3 runs 15 residues. Germline V CDR1 and CDR2: MNHEY, SVGAGI. The CDR3 nucleotides read TGTGCCAGCAGTTACATGACAGGAGCCCGCCCTGAGCAGTTCTTC. It specifies CASSYMTGARPEQFF.

The chain carries TRBV12-3 or TRBV12-4 and TRBJ2-3, with 7 bases matching TRBD1. The CDR3 loop spans 17 amino acids. Trimming removed 2 bases from V and 3 bases from J; junction bases left unmatched: 11. CDR3 nucleotides: TGTGCCAGCAGTTTAAGGGCAGGGGGTGTATGGACAGATACGCAGTATTTT. Protein: CASSLRAGGVWTDTQYF.

The V call is TRBV3-1, the J call TRBJ1-2; D might be TRBD1 (6 bases). This CDR3 spans 15 amino acids. V was pared by 0 bases and J by 7 bases, with 15 bases between. Germline V gene data show CDR1 as LGHDT and CDR2 as YNNKEL (reference sequence). The CDR3 DNA follows: TGTGCCAGCAGCCAAGATTCAGGGGCTCTTCGTGGCTACACCTTC. Residues: CASSQDSGALRGYTF.

This chain uses TRBV5-5 with TRBJ1-2, with TRBD1 matching over 9 bases. The CDR3 runs to 14 residues. The J segment lost 5 bases and the V segment lost 4 bases, leaving 6 bases of the junction unmatched. Germline CDR1 SGHKS, CDR2 YYEKEE (reference sequence). The CDR3 bases are TGTGCCAGCAGCGGGGGGGGACAGGGATATGGCTACACCTTC. Protein product: CASSGGGQGYGYTF.